This TCR beta chain was retrieved from a study of blood T cells in healthy people across ages. Looked up from germline, CDR1 is SGHRS and CDR2 is YFSETQ. The CDR3 is made up of 14 amino acids. Deletions cut 4 bases from V and 4 bases from J, with 14 bases between. Only a few counts were recorded for this clonotype. The antigen is not known. Overall study results and limits: The study could not conclusively compare naive and antigen-experienced cells, given its unsorted PBMCs.

Combining a sample-barcoded 5' primer with a J-beta primer mix, a second PCR ran for roughly 7 to 12 cycles. TCRdb passed the 5' RACE reads through MiXCR, listing each CDR3 protein once. The repertoire includes over a million distinct CDR3 sequences, 45% to 70% of them detected once, and roughly 6.3% sits in the top ten. Each donor's blood draw was approximately 10 milliliters of peripheral blood. This clonotype originated in a man between 18 and 29 years old in good health. The source material was blood. This chain connects TRBV5-1 to TRBJ2-5; no firm D call. The CDR3 bases are TGCGCCAGCAGCGCGGACCAGCCGGGAGAGACCCAGTACTTC. Translated, it gives CASSADQPGETQYF. The complete variable domain, with remaining parts taken from reference TRBV5-1 and TRBJ2-5, reads KAGVTQTPRYLIKTRGQQVTLSCSPISGHRSVSWYQQTPGQGLQFLFEYFSETQRNKGNFPGRFSGRQFSNSRSEMNVSTLELGDSALYLCASSADQPGETQYFGPGTRLLVL.